This T cell receptor beta chain stems from a study of shared clonotypes between healthy human individuals. Clones were sequenced by immunoSEQ multiplex PCR, and TCRdb holds only the in-frame ones, with some missing. The data show millions of clones, 85% to 95% seen once. Turning to this clone: What it binds is unknown.

Whole-study findings and limits: The study found roughly 5% of naive CD4 clonotypes shared across a few donors. Relative to memory subsets, naive subsets generally showed larger estimated richness. Only a few donors were included, so the genetic and exposure-history diversity represented was limited. Though the depth was large, rarefaction showed that sorted-subset sequencing was incomplete.

Material for sequencing was naive CD4+ T cells sorted from blood. Subset specified: CD45RA+ positively selected. This receptor was identified in a man aged 18 to 30 in good health.

CDR3 in amino acids: CASSVRVAGELFF. The CDR3 nucleotides are TGCGCCAGCTCCGTCAGGGTAGCCGGGGAGCTGTTTTTT. The V and J genes are TRBV10-1 and TRBJ2-2; possibly TRBD1 for D (5 bases). The CDR3 runs to 13 residues. Germline V gives CDR1 WNHNN, CDR2 SYGVQD (reference sequence). The V and J ends lost 8 bases and 6 bases respectively, with 13 bases between them.